This TCR beta chain was sequenced for a study of early T cells in non-severe SARS-CoV-2 infection. Study information: Unsorted whole blood bulk RNA was sequenced, with unpaired chains.

This clonotype came up a few times. Each single cDNA molecule received a unique molecular identifier. TCRdb re-derived calls from the 5' RACE reads in MiXCR, one entry per CDR3 protein. Among about 30,000 distinct CDR3 sequences listed, approximately 5.2% were seen once. CDR3 length: 16 amino acids. Per the germline V gene, CDR1 is MRHNA and CDR2 is SNTAGT. V lost 5 bases and J lost 0; bases outside the gene matches: 4. The sample was whole blood. The sequence was obtained from an adult who was a healthcare worker with PCR-confirmed SARS-CoV-2 infection or an uninfected control (not recorded which). The chain recombines TRBV6-4 with TRBJ2-1; 10 bases match TRBD2. The CDR3 DNA reads as TGTGCCAGCAGTAGCGGGAGGGCCTTCTCCTACAATGAGCAGTTCTTC. Its translation is CASSSGRAFSYNEQFF.